These 10 T cell receptor beta chains were sequenced from one sample in a study of molecular identifiers for immune sequencing clone quantification. TCRdb analysed the PCR reads with MiXCR anew, one entry per CDR3 protein. Of about 510,000 distinct CDR3 sequences in the sample, approximately 25% were seen once. Sequencing was performed on naive CD8+ T cells from blood, with Jurkat cell RNA spiked in. The subset is: FACS-sorted CD8+CD4-CCR7+CD45RA+ naive T cells. All receptors derive from a human donor in good health. Some libraries in this study had Jurkat cell RNA spiked in.

This clonotype was seen ten or more times. V usage is TRBV7-9 and J usage is TRBJ2-3, with D possibly TRBD1 on 6 matching bases. V dropped 6 bases and J dropped 6 bases, with 16 bases sitting between them. There are 14 residues in the CDR3. Germline V lookup: CDR1 SEHNR, CDR2 FQNEAQ (reference sequence). The CDR3 coding sequence is TGTGCCAGCAGACGGTCGGGGACACACGATACGCAGTATTTT. Residues: CASRRSGTHDTQYF.

This clonotype has ten or more counts. For the CDR3, the DNA is TGCGCCAGCAGCCGGATTCGGGGGGTCGCTGAAGCTTTCTTT. Protein: CASSRIRGVAEAFF. The rearrangement links TRBV4-1 to TRBJ1-1, with D perhaps TRBD1 (5 bases). Germline V gene data show CDR1 as MGHRA and CDR2 as YSYEKL. Trimming left V 4 bases short and J 6 bases short, with 15 bases between. This CDR3 has 14 amino acids.

This chain joins TRBV6-7 and TRBJ2-7, with D perhaps being TRBD1 or TRBD2 (5 bases each). TRBV6-7 is annotated as an ORF whose role is uncertain. The CDR3 loop spans 15 amino acids. Trimming cost V 0 bases and J 4 bases, with 13 bases left between them. This CDR3 reads CASSYSRGDGYEQYF. CDR3 nucleotide sequence: TGTGCCAGCAGTTACTCGAGAGGGGATGGTTACGAGCAGTACTTC.

Note on this clonotype: An end of the junction differs from the germline gene, which may be a read error. The J gene is TRBJ2-3, the V gene TRBV13, with D possibly matching TRBD2 (5 bases). CDR1 is PRHDT, CDR2 FYEKMQ, per germline (reference sequence). The CDR3 length is 15 residues. The CDR3 DNA follows: TGTGCCAGCAGCGCAATTTATGGGAGAGAAGATACGCGGTATTTT. Encoded protein: CASSAIYGREDTRYF.

This clonotype was detected only once. A much larger clonotype is one base distant, so this may be a read error. This chain connects TRBV6-5 to TRBJ2-7; TRBD1 is a possible D gene (8 bases). Germline V gene lookup returns CDR1 MNHEY and CDR2 SVGAGI. CDR3 length equals 13 residues. For the CDR3, the DNA is TGTGCCAGCGGTTACAGGGGGGGATACGAGCAGTACTTC. It yields the protein CASGYRGGYEQYF.

This clonotype has a handful of counts. The rearrangement joins TRBV28 to TRBJ2-5; no firm D call. This CDR3 is built from 16 residues. The V and J ends lost 2 bases and 2 bases respectively, with 15 bases between them. Germline V lookup: CDR1 MDHEN, CDR2 SYDVKM. As DNA, the CDR3 is TGTGCCAGCAGTTTAAGTATCGGAACAGAACAAGAGACCCAGTACTTC. This encodes CASSLSIGTEQETQYF.

To note about this clonotype: It may be a read error: a sequence one base away is much more abundant. The rearrangement joins TRBV2 to TRBJ2-3; perhaps TRBD2 as D (5 bases). Germline lookup yields CDR1 SNHLY and CDR2 FYNNEI. The CDR3 is 14 residues long. The CDR3 loop is CASSGQPSTDPQYF. The CDR3 coding sequence is TGTGCCAGCAGTGGACAACCTAGCACAGATCCGCAGTATTTT.

The table lists this clonotype with a few counts. V and J are TRBV3-1 and TRBJ1-4, with D tentatively TRBD1 (5 bases). Germline V lookup: CDR1 LGHDT, CDR2 YNNKEL (reference sequence). The V and J ends lost 8 bases and 8 bases respectively, with 15 bases between them. The CDR3 is 13 residues long. In DNA, the CDR3 is TGTGCCAGCTCACCGGGGCTACACGAAAAACTGTTTTTT. It specifies CASSPGLHEKLFF.

In this sample, this clonotype turned up many times. The V gene is TRBV7-2, the J gene TRBJ2-5; 8 bases match TRBD1. The CDR3 has 15 residues. After removal of 2 bases from V and 3 bases from J, the junction contained 5 bases not matched to a gene. Per germline, CDR1 SGHTA and CDR2 FQGNSA. The CDR3 loop is CASSLRKDREETQYF. DNA of the CDR3: TGTGCCAGCAGCTTAAGAAAGGACAGGGAAGAGACCCAGTACTTC. Filled out from reference TRBV7-2 and TRBJ2-5, the complete variable domain reads GAGVSQSPSNKVTEKGKDVELRCDPISGHTALYWYRQSLGQGLEFLIYFQGNSAPDKSGLPSDRFSAERTGGSVSTLTIQRTQQEDSAVYLCASSLRKDREETQYFGPGTRLLVL.

As for this clonotype: A much larger clone sits a single nucleotide away, making a read error possible. The chain couples TRBV7-2 to TRBJ2-5; D gene uncertain. Trimming took 1 base from V and 4 from J, leaving 13 bases between them. Germline lookup yields CDR1 SGHTA and CDR2 FQGNSA. The CDR3 covers 15 residues. CDR3 residues: CASSLVLSSGETQYF. The DNA of the CDR3 is TGTGCCAGCAGCTTAGTTCTCAGCTCCGGAGAGACCCAGTACTTC. Drawing the rest from reference TRBV7-2 and TRBJ2-5, the complete variable domain is GAGVSQSPSNKVTEKGKDVELRCDPISGHTALYWYRQSLGQGLEFLIYFQGNSAPDKSGLPSDRFSAERTGGSVSTLTIQRTQQEDSAVYLCASSLVLSSGETQYFGPGTRLLVL.